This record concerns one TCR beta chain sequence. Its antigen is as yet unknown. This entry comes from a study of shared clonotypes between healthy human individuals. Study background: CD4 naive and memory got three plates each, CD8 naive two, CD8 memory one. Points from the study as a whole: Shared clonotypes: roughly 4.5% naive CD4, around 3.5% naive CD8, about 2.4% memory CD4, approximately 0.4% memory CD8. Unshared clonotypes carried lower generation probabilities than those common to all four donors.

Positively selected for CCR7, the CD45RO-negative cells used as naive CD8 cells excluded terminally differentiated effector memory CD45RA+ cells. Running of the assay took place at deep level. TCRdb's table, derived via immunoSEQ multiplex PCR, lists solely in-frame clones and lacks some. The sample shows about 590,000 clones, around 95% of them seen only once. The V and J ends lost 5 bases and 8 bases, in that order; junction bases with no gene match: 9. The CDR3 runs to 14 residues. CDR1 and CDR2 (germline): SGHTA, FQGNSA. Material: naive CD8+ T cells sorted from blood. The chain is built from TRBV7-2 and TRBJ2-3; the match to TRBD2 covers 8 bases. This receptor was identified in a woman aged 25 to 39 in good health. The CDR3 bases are TGTGCCAGCAGCCAAGGGACTAGTGGAGGTACGCAGTATTTT. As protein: CASSQGTSGGTQYF.